This is a list of T cell receptor beta chains from one sample in a study of blood T cell repertoires in COVID-19. Generated by immunoSEQ multiplex PCR, the TCRdb table keeps only in-frame clones and is missing some. The table shows about 210,000 clones, with about 80% occurring only once. Material: peripheral blood. The origin of the receptors is a woman aged 80 or over with COVID-19, enrolled during active disease. CDR3s include the opening cysteine and the closing phenylalanine or tryptophan. D genes are given only for firm matches. Only some rows state a clone size, as once, few, many or a class for expanded clones.

cdr3_length: 13; j_call: TRBJ2-1; clone_size: -; v_call: TRBV9; d_call: -; cdr3_aa: CASSVDSFDEQFF; cdr3_nt: TGTGCCAGCAGCGTAGACAGTTTCGATGAGCAGTTCTTC
cdr3_length: 13; j_call: TRBJ2-6; clone_size: -; v_call: TRBV7-3; d_call: -; cdr3_aa: CASSRTVEGSLTF; cdr3_nt: TGTGCCAGCAGCCGGACCGTTGAAGGGAGTTTGACTTTC
cdr3_length: 12; j_call: TRBJ1-2; clone_size: -; v_call: TRBV2; d_call: -; cdr3_aa: CASSAGGYGYTF; cdr3_nt: TGTGCCAGCAGTGCTGGCGGCTATGGCTACACCTTC
cdr3_length: 19; j_call: TRBJ2-3; clone_size: -; v_call: TRBV9; d_call: TRBD2; cdr3_aa: CASSSQTSGGLVSTDTQYF; cdr3_nt: TGTGCCAGCAGCTCCCAGACTAGCGGGGGATTAGTGAGCACAGATACGCAGTATTTT
cdr3_length: 16; j_call: TRBJ1-1; clone_size: -; v_call: TRBV15; d_call: -; cdr3_aa: CATSREVGRGFTEAFF; cdr3_nt: TGTGCCACCAGCAGAGAAGTGGGGAGGGGCTTCACTGAAGCTTTCTTT
cdr3_length: 14; j_call: TRBJ1-1; clone_size: -; v_call: TRBV18; d_call: -; cdr3_aa: CASSGGAMNTEAFF; cdr3_nt: TGTGCCAGCTCCGGGGGGGCCATGAACACTGAAGCTTTCTTT
cdr3_length: 15; j_call: TRBJ2-3; clone_size: -; v_call: TRBV19; d_call: TRBD2; cdr3_aa: CASSTTSGGPDTQYF; cdr3_nt: TGTGCCAGTAGTACAACTAGCGGGGGGCCAGATACGCAGTATTTT
cdr3_length: 13; j_call: TRBJ1-2; clone_size: few; v_call: TRBV6-5; d_call: -; cdr3_aa: CASSPGFSYGYTF; cdr3_nt: TGTGCCAGCAGTCCCGGGTTTTCCTATGGCTACACCTTC
cdr3_length: 15; j_call: TRBJ1-3; clone_size: -; v_call: TRBV5-6; d_call: -; cdr3_aa: CASSSRNSFGNTIYF; cdr3_nt: TGTGCCAGCAGCTCTAGAAACTCGTTTGGAAACACCATATATTTT
cdr3_length: 12; j_call: TRBJ1-4; clone_size: -; v_call: TRBV2; d_call: -; cdr3_aa: CASRGDSGKLFF; cdr3_nt: TGTGCCAGCAGGGGTGACTCGGGAAAACTGTTTTTT
cdr3_length: 14; j_call: TRBJ1-1; clone_size: -; v_call: TRBV19; d_call: -; cdr3_aa: CASSKARGVTEAFF; cdr3_nt: TGTGCCAGTAGTAAGGCCCGGGGGGTCACTGAAGCTTTCTTT
cdr3_length: 14; j_call: TRBJ2-1; clone_size: -; v_call: TRBV7-3; d_call: -; cdr3_aa: CASSYQGLYNEQFF; cdr3_nt: TGTGCCAGCAGCTACCAGGGACTGTACAATGAGCAGTTCTTC
cdr3_length: 13; j_call: TRBJ2-2; clone_size: -; v_call: TRBV3-1/TRBV3-2; d_call: -; cdr3_aa: CASSLVSTGELFF; cdr3_nt: TGTGCCAGCAGCCTCGTCTCCACCGGGGAGCTGTTTTTT
cdr3_length: 16; j_call: TRBJ1-2; clone_size: -; v_call: TRBV5-1; d_call: -; cdr3_aa: CASSPFLDGGPAGYTF; cdr3_nt: TGCGCCAGCAGCCCCTTCCTCGACGGAGGCCCGGCGGGCTACACCTTC
cdr3_length: 13; j_call: TRBJ2-1; clone_size: -; v_call: TRBV7-2; d_call: -; cdr3_aa: CASSPGVTNEQFF; cdr3_nt: TGTGCCAGCAGCCCAGGGGTCACCAATGAGCAGTTCTTC
cdr3_length: 16; j_call: TRBJ2-2; clone_size: -; v_call: TRBV19; d_call: -; cdr3_aa: CASSISTGRVAGELFF; cdr3_nt: TGTGCCAGTAGTATTAGCACGGGCAGGGTGGCCGGGGAGCTGTTTTTT
cdr3_length: 13; j_call: TRBJ1-1; clone_size: -; v_call: TRBV18; d_call: -; cdr3_aa: CASSPGRGTEAFF; cdr3_nt: TGTGCCAGCTCACCAGGTAGGGGGACTGAAGCTTTCTTT
cdr3_length: 14; j_call: TRBJ1-2; clone_size: -; v_call: TRBV5-1; d_call: TRBD1; cdr3_aa: CASSPGTGGYGYTF; cdr3_nt: TGCGCCAGCAGCCCCGGGACAGGGGGCTATGGCTACACCTTC
cdr3_length: 14; j_call: TRBJ1-1; clone_size: -; v_call: TRBV3-1/TRBV3-2; d_call: -; cdr3_aa: CASSQLQGNTEAFF; cdr3_nt: TGTGCCAGCAGCCAACTTCAGGGGAACACTGAAGCTTTCTTT
cdr3_length: 15; j_call: TRBJ1-6; clone_size: -; v_call: TRBV27; d_call: -; cdr3_aa: CASSLSGAGNSPLHF; cdr3_nt: TGTGCCAGCAGTTTATCGGGGGCTGGTAATTCACCCCTCCACTTT
cdr3_length: 12; j_call: TRBJ2-7; clone_size: once; v_call: TRBV10-3; d_call: TRBD2; cdr3_aa: CAASGGVLEQYF; cdr3_nt: TGTGCCGCGTCGGGGGGAGTCCTCGAGCAGTACTTC
cdr3_length: 17; j_call: TRBJ2-5; clone_size: -; v_call: TRBV5-1; d_call: TRBD2; cdr3_aa: CASSLVGLAGAQETQYF; cdr3_nt: TGCGCCAGCAGCTTGGTAGGGCTAGCGGGAGCCCAAGAGACCCAGTACTTC
cdr3_length: 19; j_call: TRBJ2-2; clone_size: once; v_call: TRBV7-3; d_call: TRBD2; cdr3_aa: CASSPQGLAGGGGTGELFF; cdr3_nt: TGTGCCAGCAGCCCCCAGGGACTAGCGGGGGGAGGAGGCACCGGGGAGCTGTTTTTT
cdr3_length: 16; j_call: TRBJ2-1; clone_size: -; v_call: TRBV19; d_call: TRBD1; cdr3_aa: CASSMGQGFRVGEQFF; cdr3_nt: TGTGCCAGTAGTATGGGACAGGGGTTTAGGGTGGGTGAGCAGTTCTTC
cdr3_length: 17; j_call: TRBJ1-5; clone_size: -; v_call: TRBV2; d_call: TRBD1; cdr3_aa: CASSPSTGGISNQPQHF; cdr3_nt: TGTGCCAGCAGCCCCTCGACAGGGGGGATTAGCAATCAGCCCCAGCATTTT
cdr3_length: 15; j_call: TRBJ1-1; clone_size: -; v_call: TRBV7-8; d_call: -; cdr3_aa: CASSKGGGRNTEAFF; cdr3_nt: TGTGCCAGCAGCAAAGGGGGGGGTCGGAACACTGAAGCTTTCTTT
cdr3_length: 14; j_call: TRBJ1-4; clone_size: -; v_call: TRBV3-1/TRBV3-2; d_call: -; cdr3_aa: CASSQVTGTEKLFF; cdr3_nt: TGTGCCAGCAGCCAAGTAACGGGTACTGAAAAACTGTTTTTT
cdr3_length: 16; j_call: TRBJ2-1; clone_size: -; v_call: TRBV5-1; d_call: TRBD2; cdr3_aa: CASSFTGTSGYNEQFF; cdr3_nt: TGCGCCAGCAGCTTCACCGGGACTAGCGGCTACAATGAGCAGTTCTTC
cdr3_length: 13; j_call: TRBJ1-1; clone_size: -; v_call: TRBV27; d_call: -; cdr3_aa: CASSYRVYTEAFF; cdr3_nt: TGTGCCAGCAGTTACAGGGTGTACACTGAAGCTTTCTTT
cdr3_length: 14; j_call: TRBJ2-5; clone_size: -; v_call: TRBV19; d_call: TRBD1; cdr3_aa: CASSPTGRRETQYF; cdr3_nt: TGTGCCAGTAGTCCGACAGGGCGGCGGGAGACCCAGTACTTC
cdr3_length: 17; j_call: TRBJ2-6; clone_size: -; v_call: TRBV3-1/TRBV3-2; d_call: -; cdr3_aa: CASSQEGLISGANVLTF; cdr3_nt: TGTGCCAGCAGCCAAGAGGGCCTGATCTCTGGGGCCAACGTCCTGACTTTC
cdr3_length: 13; j_call: TRBJ1-1; clone_size: -; v_call: TRBV29-1; d_call: -; cdr3_aa: CSVQQGSFTEAFF; cdr3_nt: TGCAGCGTCCAACAGGGTTCCTTCACTGAAGCTTTCTTT
cdr3_length: 14; j_call: TRBJ2-3; clone_size: -; v_call: TRBV2; d_call: TRBD2; cdr3_aa: CASTRGGGPGTQYF; cdr3_nt: TGTGCCAGCACTCGGGGGGGAGGGCCAGGTACGCAGTATTTT
cdr3_length: 14; j_call: TRBJ1-1; clone_size: -; v_call: TRBV18; d_call: -; cdr3_aa: CASSPATGNTEAFF; cdr3_nt: TGTGCCAGCTCACCAGCGACAGGGAACACTGAAGCTTTCTTT
cdr3_length: 14; j_call: TRBJ1-2; clone_size: -; v_call: TRBV6-5; d_call: TRBD1; cdr3_aa: CASSRTGPNYGYTF; cdr3_nt: TGTGCCAGCAGTCGGACAGGTCCCAACTATGGCTACACCTTC
cdr3_length: 17; j_call: TRBJ1-4; clone_size: once; v_call: TRBV5-1; d_call: TRBD1; cdr3_aa: CASSFRITGGANEKLFF; cdr3_nt: TGCGCCAGCAGCTTTAGGATCACAGGGGGCGCGAATGAAAAACTGTTTTTT
cdr3_length: 14; j_call: TRBJ1-2; clone_size: -; v_call: TRBV4-1; d_call: TRBD1; cdr3_aa: CASSQEGTGTGYTF; cdr3_nt: TGCGCCAGCAGCCAAGAGGGGACAGGGACTGGCTACACCTTC
cdr3_length: 11; j_call: TRBJ2-1; clone_size: -; v_call: TRBV6-2/TRBV6-3; d_call: -; cdr3_aa: CASSPGNEQFF; cdr3_nt: TGTGCCAGCAGTCCCGGCAATGAGCAGTTCTTC
cdr3_length: 15; j_call: TRBJ2-2; clone_size: once; v_call: TRBV4-1; d_call: -; cdr3_aa: CASSQGTVPTGELFF; cdr3_nt: TGCGCCAGCAGCCAAGGGACAGTCCCCACCGGGGAGCTGTTTTTT
cdr3_length: 13; j_call: TRBJ1-2; clone_size: -; v_call: TRBV6-5; d_call: -; cdr3_aa: CASSSLANYGYTF; cdr3_nt: TGTGCCAGCAGCTCCTTAGCTAACTATGGCTACACCTTC
cdr3_length: 14; j_call: TRBJ1-2; clone_size: -; v_call: TRBV2; d_call: TRBD1; cdr3_aa: CASFPATGNYGYTF; cdr3_nt: TGTGCCAGCTTCCCCGCGACAGGGAACTATGGCTACACCTTC
cdr3_length: 14; j_call: TRBJ1-1; clone_size: -; v_call: TRBV6-6; d_call: -; cdr3_aa: CASSSPRENTEAFF; cdr3_nt: TGTGCCAGCAGTTCCCCCCGAGAGAACACTGAAGCTTTCTTT
cdr3_length: 14; j_call: TRBJ1-3; clone_size: -; v_call: TRBV6-5; d_call: -; cdr3_aa: CATPMGTTGNTIYF; cdr3_nt: TGTGCCACCCCTATGGGGACAACTGGAAACACCATATATTTT
cdr3_length: 16; j_call: TRBJ1-2; clone_size: few; v_call: TRBV3-1/TRBV3-2; d_call: TRBD1; cdr3_aa: CASSQENRGRNYGYTF; cdr3_nt: TGTGCCAGCAGCCAAGAAAACAGGGGGCGGAACTATGGCTACACCTTC
cdr3_length: 16; j_call: TRBJ2-2; clone_size: -; v_call: TRBV5-1; d_call: TRBD1; cdr3_aa: CASTLRGQGATGELFF; cdr3_nt: TGCGCCAGCACCCTGAGAGGACAGGGGGCAACCGGGGAGCTGTTTTTT
cdr3_length: 16; j_call: TRBJ2-2; clone_size: once; v_call: TRBV5-4; d_call: -; cdr3_aa: CASSLGGARDTGELFF; cdr3_nt: TGTGCCAGCAGCTTGGGGGGCGCCCGGGACACCGGGGAGCTGTTTTTT
cdr3_length: 16; j_call: TRBJ2-3; clone_size: -; v_call: TRBV19; d_call: -; cdr3_aa: CASSLRVSALTDTQYF; cdr3_nt: TGTGCCAGTAGCCTACGGGTTAGCGCGCTGACAGATACGCAGTATTTT
cdr3_length: 15; j_call: TRBJ1-4; clone_size: -; v_call: TRBV5-8; d_call: -; cdr3_aa: CASSLSRLRGEKLFF; cdr3_nt: TGTGCCAGCAGCTTGAGTCGACTCCGGGGGGAAAAACTGTTTTTT
cdr3_length: 15; j_call: TRBJ1-5; clone_size: -; v_call: TRBV2; d_call: -; cdr3_aa: CASSQQGGWDQPQHF; cdr3_nt: TGTGCCAGCAGTCAACAGGGAGGGTGGGATCAGCCCCAGCATTTT
cdr3_length: 15; j_call: TRBJ2-7; clone_size: -; v_call: TRBV18; d_call: -; cdr3_aa: CASSPGPGAEGEQYF; cdr3_nt: TGTGCCAGCTCACCGGGCCCGGGAGCTGAGGGCGAGCAGTACTTC
cdr3_length: 15; j_call: TRBJ1-5; clone_size: -; v_call: TRBV24-1; d_call: TRBD1; cdr3_aa: CATSDGTGGHQPQHF; cdr3_nt: TGTGCCACCAGTGACGGGACAGGGGGTCATCAGCCCCAGCATTTT
cdr3_length: 12; j_call: TRBJ2-7; clone_size: -; v_call: TRBV6-5; d_call: -; cdr3_aa: CASSVHRDEQYF; cdr3_nt: TGTGCCAGCAGCGTCCACAGGGACGAGCAGTACTTC
cdr3_length: 14; j_call: TRBJ1-1; clone_size: once; v_call: TRBV5-5; d_call: -; cdr3_aa: CASSLDQVNTEAFF; cdr3_nt: TGTGCCAGCAGCTTGGACCAGGTGAACACTGAAGCTTTCTTT
cdr3_length: 15; j_call: TRBJ2-2; clone_size: -; v_call: TRBV19; d_call: TRBD1; cdr3_aa: CASSTRTGNTGELFF; cdr3_nt: TGTGCCAGTAGTACTAGGACAGGGAACACCGGGGAGCTGTTTTTT
cdr3_length: 16; j_call: TRBJ2-2; clone_size: -; v_call: TRBV18; d_call: -; cdr3_aa: CASSPWGDGDTGELFF; cdr3_nt: TGTGCCAGCTCACCATGGGGGGACGGAGACACCGGGGAGCTGTTTTTT